Given below is one T cell receptor (beta chain) in context. Its antigen is not known. This record comes from a study of T cell repertoires in cytomegalovirus infection. TCRdb re-derived calls from the reads in MiXCR, one entry per CDR3 protein. Of roughly 730,000 distinct CDR3 sequences in the sample, 30% to 35% are singletons; the top ten hold 15% to 20%. Trimming shortened V by 6 bases and J by 4 bases, and 18 bases separated the two germline ends. CDR1 and CDR2 (germline): MDHEN, SYDVKM. This CDR3 contains 15 residues. The clonotype was recovered from a human donor in good health (CMV status not recorded). Some clones in this sample may be carry-over from other donors' samples. The sequenced sample was cultured PBMCs, obtained from culture after CMV antigen stimulation. The chain links TRBV28 to TRBJ1-2, with D perhaps matching TRBD1 (6 bases). The CDR3 DNA is TGTGCCAGCAGCACCGGGACATCGGAGGTCTATGGCTACACCTTC. Amino acids: CASSTGTSEVYGYTF.